The 27 T cell receptor beta chains listed next were all sequenced from one sample in a study of blood T cell repertoires in COVID-19. Clones were sequenced by immunoSEQ multiplex PCR, and TCRdb holds only the in-frame ones, with some missing. This table has approximately 50,000 clones, 75% to 90% appearing once. Sequenced material: peripheral blood. Receptor source: a human donor in a cohort sampled during active COVID-19.

This clone is labeled as medium-sized. This rearrangement joins TRBV4-2 to TRBJ2-7; tentatively, D is TRBD1 (6 bases). Trimming took off 8 bases at V and 5 bases at J, with 16 bases between the two ends. Germline CDR1 LGHNA, CDR2 YNFKEQ. This CDR3 spans 13 amino acids. Here the CDR3 DNA reads TGTGCCAGCGGACGACCAGGGGACCACGAGCAGTACTTC. It specifies CASGRPGDHEQYF.

The chain couples TRBV7-8 to TRBJ2-1; D perhaps matches TRBD2 (6 bases). Trimming pared 5 bases from V and 11 bases from J, leaving 10 bases between. There are 11 residues in the CDR3. Germline-derived CDR1 and CDR2 are SGHVS and FQNEAQ. In DNA form, the CDR3 reads TGTGCCAGCAGCCCCGGGACTCAGCAGTTCTTC. This translates into CASSPGTQQFF. Based on the CDR3 plus reference TRBV7-8 and TRBJ2-1, the full variable domain is GAGVSQSPRYKVAKRGQDVALRCDPISGHVSLFWYQQALGQGPEFLTYFQNEAQLDKSGLPSDRFFAERPEGSVSTLKIQRTQQEDSAVYLCASSPGTQQFFGPGTRLTVL.

Comment on this clone: Other DNA sequences within the sample encode an identical CDR3. This rearrangement joins TRBV9 to TRBJ2-5, with a tentative D call TRBD1 (6 bases). V lost 0 bases and J 5 bases, leaving 11 bases between the germline ends. The germline V gene has CDR1 SGDLS and CDR2 YYNGEE. The CDR3 has 14 amino acids. The CDR3 nucleotides are TGTGCCAGCAGCGTAGGAGGGGGTCGGGAGACCCAGTACTTC. It specifies CASSVGGGRETQYF.

The chain combines TRBV7-9 with TRBJ1-5; 7 bases map to TRBD1. CDR1 is SEHNR, CDR2 FQNEAQ, per germline (reference sequence). J was trimmed by 7 bases and V by 1 base; bases with no gene match: 7. The length of the CDR3 is 15 residues. CDR3 sequence: CASSLGQGGRQPQHF. DNA for the CDR3: TGTGCCAGCAGCTTAGGACAGGGTGGTAGGCAGCCCCAGCATTTT.

The rearrangement joins TRBV19 to TRBJ2-5, with TRBD2 matching 9 bases. CDR1 LNHDA and CDR2 SQIVND come from the germline V gene (reference sequence). V lost 4 bases, J lost 5 bases, and 8 bases stayed unmatched. This CDR3 is built from 15 residues. The CDR3 sequence is CASSTAGGSVETQYF. CDR3 DNA: TGTGCCAGTAGTACAGCGGGGGGTTCCGTCGAGACCCAGTACTTC.

This clone was detected only a few times. This chain uses TRBV4-3 with TRBJ2-7, with a possible D match to TRBD2 (5 bases). V lost 4 bases to trimming and J lost 2 bases, with 12 bases between them. The CDR3 length is 14 residues. Germline CDR1 and CDR2: LGHNA and YSLEER. CDR3 region: CASSREPGPYEQYF. The DNA of the CDR3 is TGCGCCAGCAGCCGGGAGCCGGGCCCCTACGAGCAGTACTTC.

A single count supports this clone. The genes are TRBV7-2 and TRBJ1-1; perhaps TRBD1 as D (5 bases). V was cut by 1 base and J by 1 base, with 7 bases left in between. This CDR3 contains 14 residues. The germline CDR1 and CDR2 sequences are SGHTA and FQGNSA. The CDR3 protein is CASSLVRGNTEAFF. In DNA form, the CDR3 reads TGTGCCAGCAGCTTAGTAAGGGGGAACACTGAAGCTTTCTTT.

The genes are TRBV19 and TRBJ1-1; D might be TRBD1 (5 bases). The CDR3 runs 15 residues. With 5 bases removed from V and 4 bases from J, the gap between germline ends came to 17 bases. Looked up from germline, CDR1 is LNHDA and CDR2 is SQIVND (reference sequence). The CDR3 spells CASSLRARAFTEAFF. Written as DNA, the CDR3 is TGTGCCAGTAGTCTGAGAGCCAGGGCCTTCACTGAAGCTTTCTTT.

The chain is built from TRBV5-6 and TRBJ2-3, with a weak D call TRBD2 (6 bases). CDR3 length: 15 residues. CDR1 and CDR2 from the germline V gene are SGHDT and YYEEEE. Trimming left V 4 bases short and J 2 bases short, with 14 bases between. CDR3 in amino acids: CASSRGSGNTDTQYF. The CDR3 nucleotides read TGTGCCAGCAGCCGGGGGAGCGGCAACACAGATACGCAGTATTTT.

The rearrangement uses TRBV4-1 and TRBJ2-5, with 8 bases fitting TRBD2. The CDR3 runs to 16 residues. V lost 4 bases to trimming and J lost 5 bases; unmatched junction nucleotides: 12. Germline V gene data show CDR1 as MGHRA and CDR2 as YSYEKL. The chain's CDR3 is CASSLSGGGTRETQYF. The CDR3, as DNA: TGCGCCAGCAGCCTATCCGGTGGGGGGACTAGGGAGACCCAGTACTTC.

This rearrangement joins TRBV7-2 to TRBJ1-1; D possibly corresponds to TRBD1 (5 bases). This CDR3 comprises 15 residues. Germline CDR1 SGHTA, CDR2 FQGNSA. V gave up 1 base and J gave up 6 bases, with 15 bases separating them. The CDR3 loop is CASSLVQGGRSEAFF. CDR3 coding DNA: TGTGCCAGCAGCTTAGTTCAGGGAGGGAGGTCTGAAGCTTTCTTT.

The chain uses TRBV6-5 and TRBJ1-2, with D perhaps TRBD1 (6 bases). The ends were cut back, 6 bases at V and 2 bases at J, with 13 bases in the middle. Germline V lookup: CDR1 MNHEY, CDR2 SVGAGI. CDR3 length: 14 amino acids. CDR3 protein: CASRPGTWNYGYTF. CDR3 nucleotide sequence: TGTGCCAGCAGACCCGGGACATGGAACTATGGCTACACCTTC.

The J gene is TRBJ1-4, the V gene TRBV10-3; 11 nucleotides match TRBD1. The CDR3 runs to 13 residues. Germline assignment: CDR1 ENHRY and CDR2 SYGVKD. V lost 6 bases to trimming and J lost 7 bases; unmatched junction nucleotides: 1. The CDR3 DNA is TGTGCCATCAGAGGGACAGGGGGTGAAAAACTGTTTTTT. Its protein is CAIRGTGGEKLFF.

This rearrangement joins TRBV9 to TRBJ1-2; a weak D match, TRBD1 (6 bases). CDR3 size: 13 residues. Trimming left V 3 bases short and J 3 bases short, with 9 bases between. CDR1 and CDR2 (germline): SGDLS, YYNGEE. As DNA, the CDR3 is TGTGCCAGCAGCGCAAACAGGGACTATGGCTACACCTTC. Its protein product is CASSANRDYGYTF.

The V call is TRBV7-2, the J call TRBJ1-1; D is uncertain. Trimming took off 1 base at V and 1 base at J, with 7 bases between the two ends. The CDR3 consists of 14 residues. Germline V gene sequence: CDR1 SGHTA, CDR2 FQGNSA. CDR3 amino acids: CASSLVGGNTEAFF. CDR3 in DNA: TGTGCCAGCAGCTTAGTTGGCGGGAACACTGAAGCTTTCTTT.

The V gene is TRBV19, the J gene TRBJ2-2; the match to TRBD1 covers 12 bases. Germline CDR1 and CDR2: LNHDA and SQIVND (reference sequence). Trimming at V came to 4 bases and at J to 5 bases, leaving 5 bases not matched to a gene. CDR3 length: 16 amino acids. The CDR3 nucleotides read TGTGCCAGTAGTAAGGGACAGGGGGCCGGAACCGGGGAGCTGTTTTTT. It yields the protein CASSKGQGAGTGELFF. Filled out from reference TRBV19 and TRBJ2-2, the complete variable domain reads DGGITQSPKYLFRKEGQNVTLSCEQNLNHDAMYWYRQDPGQGLRLIYYSQIVNDFQKGDIAEGYSVSREKKESFPLTVTSAQKNPTAFYLCASSKGQGAGTGELFFGEGSRLTVL.

This chain joins TRBV5-1 and TRBJ2-1; the match to TRBD2 covers 7 bases. V shed 4 bases and J 8 bases; nucleotides not matched to a gene: 12. This CDR3 has 15 amino acids. Germline lookup yields CDR1 SGHRS and CDR2 YFSETQ. The CDR3 protein is CASSPQSGGIDEQFF. The CDR3, as DNA: TGCGCCAGCAGCCCCCAGTCCGGGGGGATCGATGAGCAGTTCTTC.

The chain recombines TRBV11-3 with TRBJ2-2; 7 positions match TRBD2. The junction had 6 bases not matched to a gene; V was cut back by 5 bases and J by 6 bases. This CDR3 is built from 14 residues. Germline V gene data show CDR1 as SGHNT and CDR2 as YENEEA. The CDR3 bases are TGTGCCAGCAGCCATGGGGGGGTCGCCGGGGAGCTGTTTTTT. It yields the protein CASSHGGVAGELFF.

This CDR3 is CASRDGLAGVREQFF. In DNA form, the CDR3 reads TGTGCCAGCAGAGATGGACTAGCGGGAGTAAGGGAGCAGTTCTTC. The chain uses TRBV2 and TRBJ2-1; 13 bases align to TRBD2. The length of the CDR3 is 15 residues. The J segment lost 10 bases and the V segment lost 6 bases, leaving 9 bases of the junction unmatched. Germline CDR1 reads SNHLY; CDR2 reads FYNNEI.

The rearrangement uses TRBV6-1 and TRBJ2-1; maybe TRBD1 (7 bases). The V gene's germline CDR1 is MNHNS and CDR2 SASEGT. V was clipped by 2 bases and J by 4 bases, with 21 bases between them. The CDR3 runs 18 residues. CDR3 sequence reads: CASSELRAGGTLYNEQFF. DNA for the CDR3: TGTGCCAGCAGTGAACTTAGGGCAGGGGGGACCTTATACAATGAGCAGTTCTTC.

The V and J genes are TRBV18 and TRBJ2-1; 15 positions agree with TRBD2. Germline-derived CDR1 and CDR2 are KGHSH and LQKENI. The CDR3 sequence is 17 residues long. The trim removed 3 bases at V and 5 bases at J, leaving 5 bases unmatched. CDR3 sequence reads: CASSPSGLAGGNNEQFF. The CDR3 DNA is TGTGCCAGCTCACCCTCCGGACTAGCGGGAGGGAACAATGAGCAGTTCTTC.

This chain joins TRBV7-8 and TRBJ2-7; TRBD1 aligns across 11 bases. Germline V CDR1 and CDR2: SGHVS, FQNEAQ. This CDR3 is 14 amino acids long. V trimming: 5 bases; J trimming: 6 bases; junction bases outside the gene matches: 6. CDR3 bases: TGTGCCAGCAGCCGCCGGGGGACAGGGGGCGAGCAGTACTTC. Residues: CASSRRGTGGEQYF.

The chain couples TRBV6-6 to TRBJ1-2; a possible D gene is TRBD1 (5 bases). The V end was cut by 10 bases, the J end by 2 bases, with 11 bases between. CDR3 length equals 12 residues. Germline loops: CDR1 MNHNY, CDR2 SVGAGI (reference sequence). The CDR3 nucleotides are TGTGCCATCCAGACAGTGAACTATGGCTACACCTTC. It is translated as CAIQTVNYGYTF.

The chain has TRBV5-6 and TRBJ2-2; no clear D. CDR3 length: 12 residues. Deletions cut 4 bases from V and 9 bases from J, with 10 bases between. The V gene's germline CDR1 is SGHDT and CDR2 YYEEEE. CDR3 protein: CASSPGTRELFF. The CDR3 nucleotides are TGTGCCAGCAGCCCTGGTACTCGGGAGCTGTTTTTT.

V gene TRBV4-3 combines with J gene TRBJ2-2; 10 bases agree with TRBD1. CDR1 and CDR2 from the germline V gene are LGHNA and YSLEER. V dropped 4 bases and J dropped 3; count of bases not matched to a gene: 5. The CDR3 loop spans 16 amino acids. CDR3 in amino acids: CASSPRTGGDTGELFF. The CDR3 nucleotides are TGCGCCAGCAGCCCTCGGACAGGGGGGGACACCGGGGAGCTGTTTTTT.

V is TRBV2 and J is TRBJ2-3, with TRBD2 identical over 13 bases. This CDR3 spans 17 amino acids. V lost 6 bases and J lost 0; bases outside the gene matches: 6. Per the germline V gene, CDR1 is SNHLY and CDR2 is FYNNEI. The CDR3 protein is CASSRTSGSASTDTQYF. The CDR3 bases are TGTGCCAGCAGCAGGACTAGCGGGAGTGCTAGCACAGATACGCAGTATTTT. Complete variable domain (other parts from reference TRBV2 and TRBJ2-3): EPEVTQTPSHQVTQMGQEVILRCVPISNHLYFYWYRQILGQKVEFLVSFYNNEISEKSEIFDDQFSVERPDGSNFTLKIRSTKLEDSAMYFCASSRTSGSASTDTQYFGPGTRLTVL.

This clone was recorded only once. The V gene is TRBV2, the J gene TRBJ2-7, with D possibly matching TRBD2 (5 bases). Germline V gives CDR1 SNHLY, CDR2 FYNNEI. Deletions cut 6 bases from V and 7 bases from J, with 10 bases between. The CDR3 is 11 amino acids. CDR3: CASSGMGEQYF. The CDR3 region has the DNA TGTGCCAGCAGCGGGATGGGAGAGCAGTACTTC.